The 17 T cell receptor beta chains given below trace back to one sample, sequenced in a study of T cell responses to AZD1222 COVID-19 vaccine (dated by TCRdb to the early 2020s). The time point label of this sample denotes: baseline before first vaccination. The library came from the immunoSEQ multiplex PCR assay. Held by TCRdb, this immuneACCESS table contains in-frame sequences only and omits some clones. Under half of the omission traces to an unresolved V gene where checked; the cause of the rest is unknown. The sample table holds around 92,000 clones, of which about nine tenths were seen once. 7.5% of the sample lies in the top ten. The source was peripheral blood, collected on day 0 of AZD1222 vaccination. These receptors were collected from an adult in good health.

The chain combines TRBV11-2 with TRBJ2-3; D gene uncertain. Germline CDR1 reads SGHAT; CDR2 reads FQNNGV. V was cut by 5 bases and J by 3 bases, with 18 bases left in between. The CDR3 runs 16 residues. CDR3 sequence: CASSPPRLVGTDTQYF. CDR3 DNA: TGTGCCAGCAGCCCCCCGCGGTTAGTGGGTACAGATACGCAGTATTTT.

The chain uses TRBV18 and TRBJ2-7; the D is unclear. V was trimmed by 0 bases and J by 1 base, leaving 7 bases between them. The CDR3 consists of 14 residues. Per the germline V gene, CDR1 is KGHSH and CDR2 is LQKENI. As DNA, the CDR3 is TGTGCCAGCTCACCACCGTCAGAGTCCTACGAGCAGTACTTC. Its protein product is CASSPPSESYEQYF.

CDR3 region: CASSLLATNEKLFF. CDR3 DNA: TGCGCCAGCAGCTTGCTTGCAACTAATGAAAAACTGTTTTTT. V and J are TRBV5-1 and TRBJ1-4; no clear D gene. The CDR3 length is 14 residues. Germline V CDR1 and CDR2: SGHRS, YFSETQ. V was clipped by 1 base and J by 0 bases, with 4 bases between them.

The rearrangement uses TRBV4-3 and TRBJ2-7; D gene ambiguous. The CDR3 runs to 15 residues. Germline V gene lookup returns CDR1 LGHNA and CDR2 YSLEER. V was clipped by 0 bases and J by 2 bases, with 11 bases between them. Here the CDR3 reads CASSQERNYPYEQYF. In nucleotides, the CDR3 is TGCGCCAGCAGCCAAGAGAGGAACTACCCCTACGAGCAGTACTTC.

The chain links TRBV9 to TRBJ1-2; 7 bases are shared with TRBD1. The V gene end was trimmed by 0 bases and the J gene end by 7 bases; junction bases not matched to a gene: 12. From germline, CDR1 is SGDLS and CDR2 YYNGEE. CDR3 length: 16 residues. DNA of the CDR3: TGTGCCAGCAGCGTAGACCCTCTTGGACAGGTTTCTGGCTACACCTTC. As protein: CASSVDPLGQVSGYTF.

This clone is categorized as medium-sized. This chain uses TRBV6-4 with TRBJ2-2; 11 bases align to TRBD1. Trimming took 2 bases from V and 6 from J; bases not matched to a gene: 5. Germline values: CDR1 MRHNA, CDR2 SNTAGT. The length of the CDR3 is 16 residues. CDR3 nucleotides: TGTGCCAGCAGTGACGCTGGACAGGGGGCGGCCGGGGAGCTGTTTTTT. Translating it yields CASSDAGQGAAGELFF.

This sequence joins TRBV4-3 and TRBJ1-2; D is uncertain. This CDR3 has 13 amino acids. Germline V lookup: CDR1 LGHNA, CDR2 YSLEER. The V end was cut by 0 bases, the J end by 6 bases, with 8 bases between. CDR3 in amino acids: CASSQDYGDGYTF. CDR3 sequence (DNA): TGCGCCAGCAGCCAAGACTACGGGGATGGCTACACCTTC.

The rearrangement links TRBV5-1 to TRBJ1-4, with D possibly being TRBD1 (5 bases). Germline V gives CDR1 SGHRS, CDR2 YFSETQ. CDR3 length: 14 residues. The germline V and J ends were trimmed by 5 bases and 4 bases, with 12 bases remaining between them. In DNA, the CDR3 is TGCGCCAGCAGACCCGGGACCGATAATGAAAAACTGTTTTTT. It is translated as CASRPGTDNEKLFF.

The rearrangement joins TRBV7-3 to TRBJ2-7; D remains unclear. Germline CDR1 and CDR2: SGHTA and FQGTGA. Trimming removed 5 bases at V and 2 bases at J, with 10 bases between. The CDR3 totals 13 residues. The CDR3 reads CASSLDVTYEQYF. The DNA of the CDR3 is TGTGCCAGCAGCCTGGACGTTACCTACGAGCAGTACTTC.

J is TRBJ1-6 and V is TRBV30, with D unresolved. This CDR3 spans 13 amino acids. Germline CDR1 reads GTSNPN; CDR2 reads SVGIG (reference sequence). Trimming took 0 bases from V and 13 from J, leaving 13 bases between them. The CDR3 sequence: CAWSVGASRPLHF. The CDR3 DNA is TGTGCCTGGAGTGTAGGAGCCTCTCGGCCCCTCCACTTT.

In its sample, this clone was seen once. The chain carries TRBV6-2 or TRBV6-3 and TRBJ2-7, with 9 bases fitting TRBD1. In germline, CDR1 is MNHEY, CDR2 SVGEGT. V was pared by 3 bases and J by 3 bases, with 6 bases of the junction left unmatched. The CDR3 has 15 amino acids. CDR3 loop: CASSYGGTGNYEQYF. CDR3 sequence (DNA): TGTGCCAGCAGTTATGGCGGGACAGGGAACTACGAGCAGTACTTC.

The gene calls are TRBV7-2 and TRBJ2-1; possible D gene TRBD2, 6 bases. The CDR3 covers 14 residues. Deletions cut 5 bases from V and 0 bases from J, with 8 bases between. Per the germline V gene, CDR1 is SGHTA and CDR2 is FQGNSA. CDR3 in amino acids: CASSAGFSYNEQFF. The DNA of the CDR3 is TGTGCCAGCAGCGCGGGGTTCTCCTACAATGAGCAGTTCTTC.

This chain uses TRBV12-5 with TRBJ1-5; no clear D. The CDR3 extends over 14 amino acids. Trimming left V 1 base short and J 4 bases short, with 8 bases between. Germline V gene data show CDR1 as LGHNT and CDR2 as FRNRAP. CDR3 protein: CASGLGQNNQPQHF. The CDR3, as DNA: TGTGCTAGTGGTTTGGGGCAGAATAATCAGCCCCAGCATTTT.

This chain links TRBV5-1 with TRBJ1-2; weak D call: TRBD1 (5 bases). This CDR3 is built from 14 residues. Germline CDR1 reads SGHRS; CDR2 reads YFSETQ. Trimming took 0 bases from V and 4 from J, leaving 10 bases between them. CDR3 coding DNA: TGCGCCAGCAGCTTGGAGCCGGGGCTCTATGGCTACACCTTC. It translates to CASSLEPGLYGYTF.

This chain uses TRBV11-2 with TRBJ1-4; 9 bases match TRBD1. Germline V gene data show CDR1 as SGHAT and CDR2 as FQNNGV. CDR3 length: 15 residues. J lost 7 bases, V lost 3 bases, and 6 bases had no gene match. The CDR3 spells CASSLRPGQGEKLFF. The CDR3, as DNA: TGTGCCAGCAGCTTGCGCCCGGGACAGGGTGAAAAACTGTTTTTT.

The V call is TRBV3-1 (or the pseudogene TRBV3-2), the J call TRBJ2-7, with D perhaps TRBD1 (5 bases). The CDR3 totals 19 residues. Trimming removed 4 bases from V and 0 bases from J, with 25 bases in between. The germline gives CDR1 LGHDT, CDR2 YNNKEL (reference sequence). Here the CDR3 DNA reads TGTGCCAGCAGCCCCATCCGCAGGGCCCGTGCTAAAAGCTCCTACGAGCAGTACTTC. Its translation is CASSPIRRARAKSSYEQYF.

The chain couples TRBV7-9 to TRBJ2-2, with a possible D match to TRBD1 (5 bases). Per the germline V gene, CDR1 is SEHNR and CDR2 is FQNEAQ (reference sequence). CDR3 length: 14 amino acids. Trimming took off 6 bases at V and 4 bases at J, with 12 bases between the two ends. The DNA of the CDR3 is TGTGCCAGCAGTTTTGGCAGGGCCACCGGGGAGCTGTTTTTT. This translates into CASSFGRATGELFF.